These T cell receptor beta chains were read from a single sample in a study of OX40 agonist ivuxolimab in advanced cancers. The method was immunoSEQ multiplex PCR; TCRdb's version includes in-frame clones alone and lacks a portion of them. The sample shows some 99,000 clones, 90% of them seen only once. The sequencing used CD4+ or CD8+ T cells sorted from blood, collected in a trial of the OX40 agonist ivuxolimab. The receptors here all came from an adult with an advanced solid tumor such as melanoma, head and neck, liver or kidney cancer. Each CDR3 is given with its conserved first and last residue. The D gene is left open where the match is weak. Rows may omit the clone size; those that give it use once, few, many or a size class.

V gene: TRBV18; D gene: NA; clone size: once; J gene: TRBJ2-7; CDR3 DNA: TGTGCCAGCTCACCTACGGGCCCGGGGCCCTACGAGCAGTACTTC; CDR3 protein: CASSPTGPGPYEQYF
V gene: TRBV7-7; D gene: TRBD1; clone size: once; J gene: TRBJ2-5; CDR3 DNA: TGTGCTAGCAGCTTAGCAGGGACAGGGACCGAGACCCAGTACTTC; CDR3 protein: CASSLAGTGTETQYF
V gene: TRBV4-3; D gene: NA; clone size: few; J gene: TRBJ2-1; CDR3 DNA: TGCGCCAGCAGCCAATATACTAGCTACAATGAGCAGTTCTTC; CDR3 protein: CASSQYTSYNEQFF
V gene: TRBV11-1; D gene: TRBD1; clone size: NA; J gene: TRBJ2-1; CDR3 DNA: TGTGCCAGCAGCTTAGCGGGACAGTTCATGGTCGGTGAGCAGTTCTTC; CDR3 protein: CASSLAGQFMVGEQFF
V gene: TRBV28; D gene: TRBD1; clone size: NA; J gene: TRBJ2-5; CDR3 DNA: TGTGCCAGCAGTTCCCGGGACAGGGGGCCCCAAGAGACCCAGTACTTC; CDR3 protein: CASSSRDRGPQETQYF
V gene: TRBV9; D gene: NA; clone size: NA; J gene: TRBJ1-5; CDR3 DNA: TGTGCCAGCAGCCGCGATAGCAATCAGCCCCAGCATTTT; CDR3 protein: CASSRDSNQPQHF
V gene: TRBV19; D gene: TRBD2; clone size: NA; J gene: TRBJ2-1; CDR3 DNA: TGTGCCAGTAGTAACACCCTAGCGGGGGGAAACAATGAGCAGTTCTTC; CDR3 protein: CASSNTLAGGNNEQFF
V gene: TRBV5-8; D gene: NA; clone size: NA; J gene: TRBJ1-1; CDR3 DNA: TGTGCCAGCAGCTTGGCGGTTAGGCATTCTGAAGCTTTCTTT; CDR3 protein: CASSLAVRHSEAFF
V gene: TRBV4-2; D gene: TRBD2; clone size: NA; J gene: TRBJ2-7; CDR3 DNA: TGTGCCAGCAGCCAAGAGCTAGCGGGAGGGTTCGAGCAGTACTTC; CDR3 protein: CASSQELAGGFEQYF
V gene: TRBV29-1; D gene: TRBD2; clone size: NA; J gene: TRBJ2-1; CDR3 DNA: TGCAGCGCTAGCGGGAGTCAGTCCTACAATGAGCAGTTCTTC; CDR3 protein: CSASGSQSYNEQFF
V gene: TRBV9; D gene: NA; clone size: NA; J gene: TRBJ2-3; CDR3 DNA: TGTGCCAGCAGCGCAGGAGATTTAGATACGCAGTATTTT; CDR3 protein: CASSAGDLDTQYF
V gene: TRBV6-6; D gene: NA; clone size: NA; J gene: TRBJ1-5; CDR3 DNA: TGTGCCAGCAGTTCCGTTGGCAATCAGCCCCAGCATTTT; CDR3 protein: CASSSVGNQPQHF
V gene: TRBV21-1; D gene: NA; clone size: NA; J gene: TRBJ1-4; CDR3 DNA: TGTGCCAGTCTCCTTTTACCGGGCGAAAAACTGTTTTTT; CDR3 protein: CASLLLPGEKLFF
V gene: TRBV5-1; D gene: NA; clone size: NA; J gene: TRBJ2-7; CDR3 DNA: TGCGCCAGCAGCTCGCCGGGGGTAGGAGAGCAGTACTTC; CDR3 protein: CASSSPGVGEQYF
V gene: TRBV4-1; D gene: NA; clone size: NA; J gene: TRBJ2-7; CDR3 DNA: TGCGCCAGCAGCCGCGAGGGATCCTACGAGCAGTACTTC; CDR3 protein: CASSREGSYEQYF
V gene: TRBV5-1; D gene: TRBD2; clone size: NA; J gene: TRBJ2-3; CDR3 DNA: TGCGCCAGCAGCCCGGGACTAAACACAGATACGCAGTATTTT; CDR3 protein: CASSPGLNTDTQYF
V gene: TRBV4-3; D gene: TRBD2; clone size: NA; J gene: TRBJ2-7; CDR3 DNA: TGCGCCAGCAGCCTTAGGACTAGCGGAACCTACGAGCAGTACTTC; CDR3 protein: CASSLRTSGTYEQYF
V gene: TRBV7-2; D gene: NA; clone size: few; J gene: TRBJ1-5; CDR3 DNA: TGTGCCAGCAGCTCGCCGGGGCGCGGTCAGCCCCAGCATTTT; CDR3 protein: CASSSPGRGQPQHF
V gene: TRBV5-4; D gene: TRBD1; clone size: NA; J gene: TRBJ1-2; CDR3 DNA: TGTGCCAGCAGCTTGGGCGGGACAGGGCATTCCTATGGCTACACCTTC; CDR3 protein: CASSLGGTGHSYGYTF
V gene: TRBV4-3; D gene: TRBD2; clone size: NA; J gene: TRBJ2-7; CDR3 DNA: TGCGCCAGCAGCCAAGTTGGTCTAGCGGGAGGCGAGCAGTACTTC; CDR3 protein: CASSQVGLAGGEQYF
V gene: TRBV10-3; D gene: TRBD2; clone size: NA; J gene: TRBJ2-5; CDR3 DNA: TGTGCCACCATGCCGCGGACTAGCGGAGAGACCCAGTACTTC; CDR3 protein: CATMPRTSGETQYF
V gene: TRBV4-1; D gene: TRBD1; clone size: NA; J gene: TRBJ1-2; CDR3 DNA: TGCGCCAGCAGCCAAGGACAGGGGACTAACTATGGCTACACCTTC; CDR3 protein: CASSQGQGTNYGYTF
V gene: TRBV28; D gene: NA; clone size: NA; J gene: TRBJ1-5; CDR3 DNA: TGTGCCAGCAGTTTTGAGGGGGATATCCAGCCCCAGCATTTT; CDR3 protein: CASSFEGDIQPQHF
V gene: TRBV6-5; D gene: TRBD1; clone size: few; J gene: TRBJ2-7; CDR3 DNA: TGTGCCAGCTACCAGGGGACAGGGCTGGGGACGAAGCAGTACTTC; CDR3 protein: CASYQGTGLGTKQYF
V gene: TRBV30; D gene: TRBD1; clone size: once; J gene: TRBJ2-5; CDR3 DNA: TGTGCCTGGAGTGGACCGGGACAGAGGTACCAAGAGACCCAGTACTTC; CDR3 protein: CAWSGPGQRYQETQYF
V gene: TRBV15; D gene: NA; clone size: NA; J gene: TRBJ2-2; CDR3 DNA: TGTGCCACCAGCAGAGTCTCCCAGGGAGCCGGGGAGCTGTTTTTT; CDR3 protein: CATSRVSQGAGELFF
V gene: TRBV7-2; D gene: TRBD1; clone size: NA; J gene: TRBJ1-4; CDR3 DNA: TGTGCCAGCAGCCAGGGGGCATCTAGTGAAAAACTGTTTTTT; CDR3 protein: CASSQGASSEKLFF
V gene: TRBV7-8; D gene: TRBD2; clone size: NA; J gene: TRBJ2-1; CDR3 DNA: TGTGCCAGCAGCTTAGCCCTAGCGGGAGGGTACAATGAGCAGTTCTTC; CDR3 protein: CASSLALAGGYNEQFF
V gene: TRBV29-1; D gene: TRBD1; clone size: NA; J gene: TRBJ2-7; CDR3 DNA: TGCAGCGTTACTAGGACAGGGGGCAGGGAGCAGTACTTC; CDR3 protein: CSVTRTGGREQYF